The 22 T cell receptor beta chains below come from one sample, sequenced in a study of Ad26.COV2.S vaccination and SARS-CoV-2 variants. Treatment noted: over 15 received Ad26.COV2.S at low or high dose, single or two shots; about 5 received placebo; per-sample allocation not given. Samples came from day 63 after the first vaccine or placebo injection. Clones were sequenced by immunoSEQ multiplex PCR, and TCRdb holds only the in-frame ones, with some missing. This sample has about 460,000 clones, with around 89% found just once. The input for sequencing was peripheral blood, taken in a trial of Ad26.COV2.S vaccine versus placebo. The receptor source for this set is a person aged 18-60 years who received the Ad26.COV2.S COVID-19 vaccine or a placebo.

The chain links TRBV10-3 to TRBJ2-1; 8 positions agree with TRBD2. Germline trimming cut 3 bases from V and 9 bases from J; bases unmatched to any gene: 4. CDR3 size: 13 residues. The germline CDR1 and CDR2 sequences are ENHRY and SYGVKD. CDR3 coding DNA: TGTGCCATCAGTGATTTGAGCGGGAGTGAGCAGTTCTTC. Its protein is CAISDLSGSEQFF.

The CDR3: CASRLPSGSTQYF. CDR3 nucleotides: TGTGCCAGCAGGCTGCCTAGCGGGAGTACCCAGTACTTC. V gene TRBV2 combines with J gene TRBJ2-5; 10 positions match TRBD2. Germline V lookup: CDR1 SNHLY, CDR2 FYNNEI. CDR3 length equals 13 residues. V lost 6 bases and J lost 8; bases outside the gene matches: 6. Full variable domain (outside the CDR3, taken from reference TRBV2 and TRBJ2-5): EPEVTQTPSHQVTQMGQEVILRCVPISNHLYFYWYRQILGQKVEFLVSFYNNEISEKSEIFDDQFSVERPDGSNFTLKIRSTKLEDSAMYFCASRLPSGSTQYFGPGTRLLVL.

The chain is built from TRBV30 and TRBJ1-5, with D perhaps matching TRBD1 (5 bases). The CDR3 has 13 residues. The V gene lost 1 base and the J gene lost 6 bases, with 10 bases spanning the gap. Germline loops: CDR1 GTSNPN, CDR2 SVGIG (reference sequence). CDR3 sequence (DNA): TGTGCCTGGAGTGCCCAGGGCGGTCAGCCCCAGCATTTT. Protein sequence: CAWSAQGGQPQHF.

The rearrangement joins TRBV12-3 or TRBV12-4 to TRBJ2-5, with a weak D call TRBD2 (5 bases). V was pared by 6 bases and J by 7 bases, with 15 bases between. CDR3 length: 13 amino acids. The CDR3 spells CASSRGSWWTQYF. The CDR3 nucleotides are TGTGCCAGCAGCCGCGGGTCGTGGTGGACCCAGTACTTC.

This sequence joins TRBV5-4 and TRBJ2-1; TRBD2 agrees at 9 bases. Unmatched junction bases numbered 7, after V lost 4 bases and J lost 5 bases. The CDR3 sequence is 15 residues long. Germline V gives CDR1 SGHNT, CDR2 YYREEE (reference sequence). The CDR3 loop is CASSGTSGWNNEQFF. CDR3 in DNA: TGTGCCAGCAGCGGAACTAGCGGGTGGAACAATGAGCAGTTCTTC.

CDR3 region: CASSQGQGYNEQFF. The CDR3 nucleotides read TGCGCCAGCAGCCAGGGACAGGGGTACAATGAGCAGTTCTTC. The chain combines TRBV4-1 with TRBJ2-1, with 10 bases that match TRBD1. Germline-derived CDR1 and CDR2 are MGHRA and YSYEKL. The CDR3 has 14 amino acids. The V segment lost 3 bases and the J segment 4 bases; nucleotides outside the gene matches: 0.

The chain recombines TRBV5-6 with TRBJ1-3; the D gene is possibly TRBD1 (6 bases). CDR1 and CDR2 (germline): SGHDT, YYEEEE. CDR3 length: 16 residues. V lost 4 bases, J lost 4 bases, and 18 bases lay in between. The CDR3 spells CASSPLQGLGGNTIYF. CDR3 DNA: TGTGCCAGCAGCCCCCTCCAGGGGTTAGGAGGAAACACCATATATTTT.

J is TRBJ2-2 and V is TRBV19, with D unclear. This CDR3 has 15 residues. Germline V gives CDR1 LNHDA, CDR2 SQIVND (reference sequence). The ends were cut back, 3 bases at V and 2 bases at J, with 10 bases in the middle. Here the CDR3 DNA reads TGTGCCAGTAGTATTTCGTTTTCAAACACCGGGGAGCTGTTTTTT. This codes for CASSISFSNTGELFF.

This chain connects TRBV7-9 to TRBJ1-2; TRBD1 is a possible D gene (6 bases). This CDR3 region has 12 residues. V was clipped by 4 bases and J by 8 bases, with 11 bases between them. Per germline, CDR1 SEHNR and CDR2 FQNEAQ (reference sequence). The CDR3 DNA sequence: TGTGCCAGCAGCTCCCCAGGGGACGGCTACACCTTC. It yields the protein CASSSPGDGYTF. The full variable domain, rest sourced from reference TRBV7-9 and TRBJ1-2, is DTGVSQNPRHKITKRGQNVTFRCDPISEHNRLYWYRQTLGQGPEFLTYFQNEAQLEKSRLLSDRFSAERPKGSFSTLEIQRTEQGDSAMYLCASSSPGDGYTFGSGTRLTVV.

Of note for this clone: The same CDR3 can be traced to other DNA sequences in this sample. The rearrangement links TRBV7-2 to TRBJ2-5; unclear D gene. CDR1 and CDR2 (germline): SGHTA, FQGNSA. V was trimmed by 5 bases and J by 4 bases, leaving 5 bases between them. The CDR3 sequence is 11 residues long. CDR3 region: CASSPRETQYF. CDR3 in DNA: TGTGCCAGCAGCCCCCGAGAGACCCAGTACTTC.

This rearrangement joins TRBV14 to TRBJ2-7, with TRBD2 as a possible D gene (6 bases). The germline V and J ends were trimmed by 0 bases and 0 bases, with 9 bases remaining between them. The CDR3 is 15 amino acids. The germline gives CDR1 SGHDN, CDR2 FVKESK. Here the CDR3 DNA reads TGTGCCAGCAGCCAAGAGGCGACTAGCTCCTACGAGCAGTACTTC. Amino acids: CASSQEATSSYEQYF.

The rearrangement joins TRBV7-9 to TRBJ2-3; TRBD1 matches at 10 bases. The CDR3 has 15 amino acids. V lost 5 bases, J lost 4 bases, and 6 bases stayed unmatched. CDR1 SEHNR and CDR2 FQNEAQ come from the germline V gene (reference sequence). The CDR3 nucleotides are TGTGCCAGCAGCCACGGACAGGGGGACGCAGATACGCAGTATTTT. Translating it yields CASSHGQGDADTQYF.

The V call is TRBV6-5, the J call TRBJ1-2; D gene uncertain. This CDR3 is 13 amino acids long. Germline V gene lookup returns CDR1 MNHEY and CDR2 SVGAGI. V lost 4 bases, J lost 4 bases, and 10 bases lay in between. The CDR3 region is CASSSVGGYGYTF. The CDR3, as DNA: TGTGCCAGCAGTTCGGTGGGCGGCTATGGCTACACCTTC.

The V and J genes are TRBV5-1 and TRBJ2-7, with TRBD2 matching over 11 bases. The CDR3 extends over 14 amino acids. Trimming removed 1 base from V and 7 bases from J; junction bases left unmatched: 4. Germline V lookup: CDR1 SGHRS, CDR2 YFSETQ. In DNA, the CDR3 is TGCGCCAGCAGCTTGTTTAGCGGGAGGGGAGAGCAGTACTTC. As protein: CASSLFSGRGEQYF.

The V call is TRBV4-3, the J call TRBJ1-1, with 7 positions matching TRBD1. After removal of 4 bases from V and 4 bases from J, the junction contained 6 bases not matched to a gene. CDR3 size: 14 residues. Germline V gene lookup returns CDR1 LGHNA and CDR2 YSLEER. CDR3 sequence reads: CASSRSQGSTEAFF. DNA of the CDR3: TGCGCCAGCAGCCGGTCACAGGGGAGCACTGAAGCTTTCTTT.

V usage is TRBV28 and J usage is TRBJ2-4; D gene uncertain. With 4 bases removed from V and 6 bases from J, the gap between germline ends came to 13 bases. This CDR3 comprises 14 residues. The V gene's germline CDR1 is MDHEN and CDR2 SYDVKM. This CDR3 reads CASSSLGVRNIQYF. For the CDR3, the DNA is TGTGCCAGCAGTTCCCTTGGGGTAAGAAACATTCAGTACTTC.

The chain joins TRBV9 to TRBJ2-2; D is uncertain. This CDR3 has 15 residues. Trimming took off 1 base at V and 1 base at J, with 8 bases between the two ends. The germline V gene has CDR1 SGDLS and CDR2 YYNGEE. The CDR3 here is CASSVPPGNTGELFF. The CDR3 nucleotides are TGTGCCAGCAGCGTACCTCCGGGGAACACCGGGGAGCTGTTTTTT.

This clone was detected only once. The rearrangement links TRBV5-1 to TRBJ2-2, with 10 bases lining up with TRBD2. CDR1 and CDR2 (germline): SGHRS, YFSETQ. The ends lost 4 bases at V and 1 base at J; junction bases unmatched: 7. The CDR3 is made up of 17 amino acids. The DNA for the CDR3 is TGCGCCAGCAGCCTCCGGACTAGCGGAAAGAACACCGGGGAGCTGTTTTTT. Its protein is CASSLRTSGKNTGELFF.

The sample holds a few counts of this clone. Here the CDR3 reads CASSMSDRHYGYTF. Written as DNA, the CDR3 is TGTGCCAGTAGTATGTCGGACAGACACTATGGCTACACCTTC. The chain couples TRBV19 to TRBJ1-2; possible D gene TRBD1, 6 bases. CDR1 LNHDA and CDR2 SQIVND come from the germline V gene (reference sequence). The V end lost 3 bases, the J end lost 3 bases, and 11 bases lay between the germline ends. The CDR3 consists of 14 residues.

The DNA of the CDR3 is TGTGCCAGCAGCAGCGGGACAGGGCTACATGGCTACACCTTC. This sequence encodes CASSSGTGLHGYTF. V gene TRBV5-8 combines with J gene TRBJ1-2; 9 bases fit TRBD1. V was pared by 4 bases and J by 6 bases, with 7 bases of the junction left unmatched. There are 14 residues in the CDR3. Germline V gene data show CDR1 as SGHTS and CDR2 as YDEGEE.

Only a few counts were recorded for this clone. This chain uses TRBV4-2 with TRBJ1-6; 9 nucleotides agree with TRBD1. Germline lookup yields CDR1 LGHNA and CDR2 YNFKEQ. The CDR3 length is 16 residues. V trimming: 2 bases; J trimming: 14 bases; junction bases outside the gene matches: 13. CDR3: CASSQPSGQGFPSLHF. The CDR3 coding sequence is TGTGCCAGCAGCCAACCGTCGGGACAGGGATTTCCCTCCCTCCACTTT.

The sample holds a few counts of this clone. The gene calls are TRBV11-1 and TRBJ1-2; 7 bases line up with TRBD1. This CDR3 is built from 16 residues. Germline CDR1 SGHAT, CDR2 FQDESV (reference sequence). Trimming removed 8 bases from V and 4 bases from J; junction bases left unmatched: 16. CDR3 sequence: CASRPNTGDGAYGYTF. The CDR3 bases are TGTGCCAGCCGCCCCAATACAGGGGACGGGGCCTATGGCTACACCTTC.